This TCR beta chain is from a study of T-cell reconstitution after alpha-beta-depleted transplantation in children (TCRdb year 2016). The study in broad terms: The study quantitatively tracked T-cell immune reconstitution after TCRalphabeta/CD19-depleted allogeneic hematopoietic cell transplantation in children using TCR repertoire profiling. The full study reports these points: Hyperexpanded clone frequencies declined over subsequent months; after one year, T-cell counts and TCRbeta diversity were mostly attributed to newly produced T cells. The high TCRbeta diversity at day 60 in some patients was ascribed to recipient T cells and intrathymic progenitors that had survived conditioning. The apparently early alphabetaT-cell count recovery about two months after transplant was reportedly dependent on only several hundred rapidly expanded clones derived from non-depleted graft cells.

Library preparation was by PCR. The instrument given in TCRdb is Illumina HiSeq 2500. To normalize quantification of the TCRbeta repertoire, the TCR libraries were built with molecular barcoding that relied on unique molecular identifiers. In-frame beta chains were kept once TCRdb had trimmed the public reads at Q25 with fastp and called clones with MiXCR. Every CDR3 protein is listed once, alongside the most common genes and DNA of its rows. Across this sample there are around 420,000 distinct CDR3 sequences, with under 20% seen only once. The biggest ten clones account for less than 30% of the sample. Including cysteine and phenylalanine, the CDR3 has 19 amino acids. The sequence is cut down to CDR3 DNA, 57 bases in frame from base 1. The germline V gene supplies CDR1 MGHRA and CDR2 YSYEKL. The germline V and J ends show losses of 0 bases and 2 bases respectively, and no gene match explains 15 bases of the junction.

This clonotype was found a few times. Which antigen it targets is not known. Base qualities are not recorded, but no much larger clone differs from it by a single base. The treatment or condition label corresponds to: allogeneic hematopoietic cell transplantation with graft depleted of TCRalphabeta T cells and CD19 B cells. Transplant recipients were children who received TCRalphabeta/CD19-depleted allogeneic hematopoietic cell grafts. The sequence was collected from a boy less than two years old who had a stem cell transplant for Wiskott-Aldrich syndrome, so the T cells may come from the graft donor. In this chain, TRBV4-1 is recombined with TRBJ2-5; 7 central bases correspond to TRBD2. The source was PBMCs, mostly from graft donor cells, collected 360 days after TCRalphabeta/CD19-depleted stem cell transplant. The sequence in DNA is TGCGCCAGCAGCCAAGACCCGGTCGGGGGGATGGGATTTCAAGAGACCCAGTACTTC. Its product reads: CASSQDPVGGMGFQETQYF.